What follows describes a single T cell receptor beta chain. The antigen remains unidentified. The source of the sample is a study of T cell responses to AZD1222 COVID-19 vaccine. Regarding the study as a whole: Reportedly, nearly half the spike-specific TCRs target unmutated variant regions.

Clones were read by immunoSEQ multiplex PCR, and TCRdb kept only the in-frame ones, dropping some. The sample carries some 110,000 clones, 75% to 90% recorded once. CDR1 MNHEY and CDR2 SVGAGI come from the germline V gene. This CDR3 region has 12 residues. The germline V and J ends were trimmed by 3 bases and 14 bases, with 11 bases remaining between them. The chain couples TRBV6-5 to TRBJ1-6; TRBD1 might be the D (5 bases). The source of this sequence is an adult who received the AZD1222 COVID-19 vaccine. Specimen: peripheral blood, collected 28 days after the second AZD1222 dose. CDR3: CASSYRTGALHF. In DNA form, the CDR3 reads TGTGCCAGCAGTTATAGGACGGGGGCCCTCCACTTT.